These 15 T cell receptor beta chains came from one sample sequenced in a study of blood T cell repertoires in COVID-19. Here immunoSEQ multiplex PCR was the method, and the copy in TCRdb shows in-frame clones only, minus some. Of 15,000 to 20,000 clones listed, roughly 85% are singletons. The sequenced sample consisted of peripheral blood. Receptor source: a human donor in a cohort sampled during active COVID-19.

The chain has TRBV11-2 and TRBJ1-2; D ambiguous. The CDR3 extends over 13 amino acids. The V gene lost 1 base and the J gene lost 4 bases, with 7 bases spanning the gap. Germline values: CDR1 SGHAT, CDR2 FQNNGV. CDR3 bases: TGTGCCAGCAGCTTAGGTCAGATCTATGGCTACACCTTC. It codes for CASSLGQIYGYTF.

The chain couples TRBV2 to TRBJ2-6; 11 bases align to TRBD2. J gave up 0 bases and V 6 bases, and 13 bases lay outside the gene matches. The CDR3 covers 20 residues. Germline V gene lookup returns CDR1 SNHLY and CDR2 FYNNEI. Here the CDR3 reads CASSLQMLAGGPSGANVLTF. The CDR3 DNA reads as TGTGCCAGCAGCCTTCAAATGTTAGCGGGGGGGCCCTCTGGGGCCAACGTCCTGACTTTC.

CDR3 in DNA: TGCGCCAGCACCTATATCGGCAGGGGTGGCTATGGCTACACCTTC. Translation gives CASTYIGRGGYGYTF. V usage is TRBV23-1 and J usage is TRBJ1-2; TRBD1 might be the D (6 bases). TRBV23-1 is an ORF, and what it does is uncertain. The CDR3 sequence is 15 residues long. Trimming stripped 7 bases from V and 4 bases from J, with 19 bases between.

The chain joins TRBV11-2 to TRBJ2-2; TRBD1 is a possible D gene (6 bases). This CDR3 comprises 16 residues. V was trimmed by 5 bases and J by 4 bases, leaving 17 bases between them. The germline gives CDR1 SGHAT, CDR2 FQNNGV. In DNA, the CDR3 is TGTGCCAGCAGCCCAACAGGGTGGGGATTCACCGGGGAGCTGTTTTTT. This gives the protein CASSPTGWGFTGELFF.

V usage is TRBV6-6 and J usage is TRBJ2-5, with D perhaps matching TRBD2 (6 bases). V was clipped by 7 bases and J by 2 bases, with 11 bases between them. The CDR3 runs to 13 residues. CDR1 MNHNY and CDR2 SVGAGI come from the germline V gene (reference sequence). The CDR3 protein is CASTRDFQETQYF. The CDR3 nucleotides read TGTGCCAGCACCAGGGACTTTCAAGAGACCCAGTACTTC.

The chain has TRBV2 and TRBJ2-2; no definite D call. The length of the CDR3 is 12 residues. The germline CDR1 and CDR2 sequences are SNHLY and FYNNEI. Trimming cost V 8 bases and J 2 bases, with 6 bases left between them. CDR3 protein: CASRYNTGELFF. The CDR3 DNA follows: TGTGCCAGCCGTTATAACACCGGGGAGCTGTTTTTT.

This rearrangement joins TRBV19 to TRBJ2-6, with TRBD1 matching over 7 bases. The CDR3 extends over 16 amino acids. Germline V gives CDR1 LNHDA, CDR2 SQIVND (reference sequence). V lost 10 bases to trimming and J lost 0 bases; unmatched junction nucleotides: 9. CDR3 amino acids: CATNYGQASGANVLTF. The CDR3 DNA follows: TGTGCCACGAATTATGGACAGGCCTCTGGGGCCAACGTCCTGACTTTC.

V usage is TRBV3-1 (or the pseudogene TRBV3-2) and J usage is TRBJ2-1; D call uncertain. The CDR3 totals 17 residues. The germline V gene encodes CDR1 LGHDT and CDR2 YNNKEL (reference sequence). V was trimmed by 4 bases and J by 4 bases, leaving 20 bases between them. DNA for the CDR3: TGTGCCAGCAGCCCCCCGTATGGAGCCGGTTCATACAATGAGCAGTTCTTC. Protein sequence: CASSPPYGAGSYNEQFF.

This clone was found once. Relative to the germline gene, one junction end is altered; a read error may explain this. As DNA, the CDR3 is TGCGCCAGCAGCCCTGGACAGGGGAACGCCGGGGAGCTGTTTTTT. Protein sequence: CASSPGQGNAGELFF. V gene TRBV5-1 combines with J gene TRBJ2-2; 9 nucleotides match TRBD1. This CDR3 spans 15 amino acids. Looked up from germline, CDR1 is SGHRS and CDR2 is YFSETQ.

The chain carries TRBV3-1 (or the pseudogene TRBV3-2) and TRBJ1-2; D is possibly TRBD1 (5 bases). There are 13 residues in the CDR3. The V gene's germline CDR1 is LGHDT and CDR2 YNNKEL (reference sequence). Trimming removed 3 bases at V and 4 bases at J, with 9 bases between. Here the CDR3 DNA reads TGTGCCAGCAGCCACCGACAGTTCTATGGCTACACCTTC. This sequence encodes CASSHRQFYGYTF.

This rearrangement joins TRBV5-5 to TRBJ2-7, with D hard to call. In germline, CDR1 is SGHKS, CDR2 YYEKEE (reference sequence). The CDR3 is made up of 15 amino acids. The germline V and J ends were trimmed by 0 bases and 3 bases, with 13 bases remaining between them. This CDR3 is CASSLVSGSLYEQYF. CDR3 DNA sequence: TGTGCCAGCAGCTTGGTTTCAGGTTCCCTCTACGAGCAGTACTTC.

This chain connects TRBV10-1 to TRBJ2-1, with TRBD1 identical over 7 bases. The CDR3 length is 12 residues. V trimming: 3 bases; J trimming: 9 bases; junction bases outside the gene matches: 2. Germline V CDR1 and CDR2: WNHNN, SYGVQD (reference sequence). For the CDR3, the DNA is TGCGCCAGCAGTGAAGGGGGCATTGAGCAGTTCTTC. It encodes CASSEGGIEQFF.

The chain carries TRBV30 and TRBJ1-4; the D gene is possibly TRBD1 (5 bases). The V end lost 1 base, the J end lost 6 bases, and 15 bases lay between the germline ends. Germline CDR1 GTSNPN, CDR2 SVGIG (reference sequence). The CDR3 has 15 residues. CDR3 sequence reads: CAWSAPTEAYEKLFF. The CDR3 DNA reads TGTGCCTGGAGTGCCCCGACAGAGGCGTATGAAAAACTGTTTTTT.

The chain has TRBV28 and TRBJ2-2; perhaps TRBD2 as D (7 bases). Germline assignment: CDR1 MDHEN and CDR2 SYDVKM. The CDR3 covers 13 residues. V was cut by 7 bases and J by 7 bases, with 13 bases left in between. CDR3 loop: CASILGGGGELFF. DNA for the CDR3: TGTGCCAGCATCCTAGGGGGGGGCGGGGAGCTGTTTTTT.

In this sample, this clone turned up a few times. The chain is built from TRBV5-6 and TRBJ1-6; no clear D. Deletions cut 4 bases from V and 6 bases from J, with 11 bases between. This CDR3 spans 14 amino acids. CDR1 is SGHDT, CDR2 YYEEEE, per germline. CDR3 coding DNA: TGTGCCAGCAGCCTACAGCAGTTTAATTCACCCCTCCACTTT. This translates into CASSLQQFNSPLHF.